These 11 T cell receptor beta chains originate from one sample sequenced in a study of cytomegalovirus exposure and HLA in healthy donors. In the PCR, 60 Vbeta and 13 Jbeta primers were used. Libraries were prepared by immunoSEQ multiplex PCR; TCRdb keeps only in-frame clonotypes and omits some of them. The sample carries 60,000 to 75,000 clones, about 80% recorded once. The specimen was PBMCs. These receptor sequences come from a man aged 18 to 29 in good health and CMV-seropositive.

The rearrangement uses TRBV4-2 and TRBJ2-6; possibly TRBD1 for D (5 bases). Trimming removed 1 base at V and 1 base at J, with 11 bases between. From germline, CDR1 is LGHNA and CDR2 YNFKEQ. The CDR3 sequence is 17 residues long. The CDR3 bases are TGTGCCAGCAGCCAAGCACAGGACCCATCTGGGGCCAACGTCCTGACTTTC. This sequence encodes CASSQAQDPSGANVLTF.

This chain links TRBV30 with TRBJ1-5, with D tentatively TRBD1 (6 bases). From germline, CDR1 is GTSNPN and CDR2 SVGIG (reference sequence). CDR3 length equals 12 residues. V lost 8 bases to trimming and J lost 2 bases, with 10 bases between them. The CDR3 DNA reads as TGTGCCACAGGGTTCGGCAATCAGCCCCAGCATTTT. Translation gives CATGFGNQPQHF. Full variable domain (remainder filled in from reference TRBV30 and TRBJ1-5): SQTIHQWPATLVQPVGSPLSLECTVEGTSNPNLYWYRQAAGRGLQLLFYSVGIGQISSEVPQNLSASRPQDRQFILSSKKLLLSDSGFYLCATGFGNQPQHFGDGTRLSIL.

The V call is TRBV28, the J call TRBJ1-2; the D gene is possibly TRBD1 (6 bases). Trimming removed 5 bases at V and 0 bases at J, with 13 bases between. This CDR3 comprises 15 residues. CDR1 and CDR2 from the germline V gene are MDHEN and SYDVKM. The CDR3 is CASSSTGTTNYGYTF. The CDR3 nucleotides are TGTGCCAGCAGTAGTACAGGGACTACTAACTATGGCTACACCTTC.

The genes are TRBV9 and TRBJ1-1; maybe TRBD1 (5 bases). The V end was cut by 5 bases, the J end by 2 bases, with 13 bases between. Looked up from germline, CDR1 is SGDLS and CDR2 is YYNGEE. The CDR3 sequence is 14 residues long. CDR3 loop: CASRVDSYNTEAFF. CDR3 coding DNA: TGTGCCAGCAGAGTTGACAGTTACAACACTGAAGCTTTCTTT.

The sample holds a few counts of this clone. V gene TRBV14 combines with J gene TRBJ2-6, with D hard to call. V lost 0 bases to trimming and J lost 2 bases, with 5 bases between them. This CDR3 is built from 15 residues. The germline gives CDR1 SGHDN, CDR2 FVKESK. The CDR3 bases are TGTGCCAGCAGCCAAGACAGGCCTGGGGCCAACGTCCTGACTTTC. Encoded protein: CASSQDRPGANVLTF.

This chain uses TRBV2 with TRBJ1-4; no definite D call. Per germline, CDR1 SNHLY and CDR2 FYNNEI. Trimming took 7 bases from V and 0 from J, leaving 6 bases between them. This CDR3 region has 13 residues. DNA of the CDR3: TGTGCCAGCACGACATCAACTAATGAAAAACTGTTTTTT. It codes for CASTTSTNEKLFF.

The chain combines TRBV2 with TRBJ2-1; TRBD1 matches at 7 bases. J was trimmed by 6 bases and V by 8 bases; bases with no gene match: 7. The CDR3 is 13 residues long. CDR1 and CDR2 from the germline V gene are SNHLY and FYNNEI. CDR3 nucleotide sequence: TGTGCCAGCCCTGACAGGGACGGCAATGAGCAGTTCTTC. Translating it yields CASPDRDGNEQFF.

The chain has TRBV7-8 and TRBJ2-5, with D hard to call. CDR1 SGHVS and CDR2 FQNEAQ come from the germline V gene. V was trimmed by 3 bases and J by 0 bases, leaving 5 bases between them. The CDR3 contains 13 residues. CDR3 in DNA: TGTGCCAGCAGCTTCGTAGACCAAGAGACCCAGTACTTC. Amino acids: CASSFVDQETQYF.

This chain uses TRBV5-1 with TRBJ2-1, with 14 bases matching TRBD2. Germline V gene data show CDR1 as SGHRS and CDR2 as YFSETQ. Trimming took 4 bases from V and 8 from J; bases not matched to a gene: 8. The CDR3 totals 16 residues. CDR3: CASSLGLAGEVDEQFF. The DNA of the CDR3 is TGCGCCAGCAGCCTGGGACTAGCGGGAGAAGTTGATGAGCAGTTCTTC.

The gene calls are TRBV6-5 and TRBJ2-7; 8 bases agree with TRBD1. CDR1 is MNHEY and CDR2 is SVGAGI in the germline V gene. V was clipped by 8 bases and J by 3 bases; unmatched bases: 3. The CDR3 is 12 amino acids. The CDR3 is CASRTGNYEQYF. CDR3 DNA sequence: TGTGCCAGCCGGACAGGGAACTACGAGCAGTACTTC.

V is TRBV6-1 and J is TRBJ2-1; the match to TRBD2 covers 11 bases. Germline V CDR1 and CDR2: MNHNS, SASEGT. The CDR3 has 15 amino acids. Unmatched junction bases numbered 5, after V lost 6 bases and J lost 4 bases. The CDR3 DNA is TGTGCCAGCAGGCGTGGGACTAGCGGTTACAATGAGCAGTTCTTC. It translates to CASRRGTSGYNEQFF.